This entry lists 11 T cell receptor beta chains sequenced from one sample in a study of OX40 agonist ivuxolimab in advanced cancers. Clones were read by immunoSEQ multiplex PCR, and TCRdb kept only the in-frame ones, dropping some. The sample records tens of thousands of clones, about 89% being singletons. The material sequenced was CD4+ or CD8+ T cells sorted from blood, taken in a trial of the OX40 agonist ivuxolimab. These receptors originate from an adult with an advanced solid tumor such as melanoma, head and neck, liver or kidney cancer.

The V gene is TRBV4-2, the J gene TRBJ1-6; D possibly corresponds to TRBD1 (6 bases). The CDR3 has 14 residues. Germline V gene lookup returns CDR1 LGHNA and CDR2 YNFKEQ. V gave up 1 base and J gave up 16 bases, with 17 bases separating them. The CDR3 region is CASSQVGPDRILHF. DNA of the CDR3: TGTGCCAGCAGCCAAGTGGGACCCGACAGGATACTCCACTTT.

The chain carries TRBV27 and TRBJ2-7, with 8 bases fitting TRBD2. Per germline, CDR1 MNHEY and CDR2 SMNVEV (reference sequence). This CDR3 is 13 amino acids long. The junction had 6 bases not matched to a gene; V was cut back by 6 bases and J by 5 bases. Here the CDR3 DNA reads TGTGCCAGCAGCCCGACTAGCGTTCACGAGCAGTACTTC. Protein: CASSPTSVHEQYF.

This clone appeared a single time. This sequence joins TRBV7-2 and TRBJ2-7; D call uncertain. This CDR3 spans 13 amino acids. Germline CDR1 is SGHTA and CDR2 is FQGNSA. Trimming left V 4 bases short and J 0 bases short, with 7 bases between. The CDR3 DNA follows: TGTGCCAGCAGCTCCGAGTCCTCCTACGAGCAGTACTTC. Residues: CASSSESSYEQYF.

The chain has TRBV28 and TRBJ1-1; no clear D gene. The ends were cut back, 8 bases at V and 1 base at J, with 11 bases in the middle. The length of the CDR3 is 13 residues. Germline V gives CDR1 MDHEN, CDR2 SYDVKM. This CDR3 reads CASYRTGNTEAFF. The CDR3 region has the DNA TGTGCCAGCTACCGGACGGGGAACACTGAAGCTTTCTTT.

This clone was recorded only once. The rearrangement joins TRBV7-2 to TRBJ2-7, with a possible D match to TRBD1 (6 bases). Per germline, CDR1 SGHTA and CDR2 FQGNSA. CDR3 size: 14 residues. V dropped 1 base and J dropped 3 bases, with 10 bases sitting between them. The CDR3: CASSLERTDYEQYF. In DNA, the CDR3 is TGTGCCAGCAGCTTAGAGCGGACAGACTACGAGCAGTACTTC. Full variable domain (missing parts from reference TRBV7-2 and TRBJ2-7): GAGVSQSPSNKVTEKGKDVELRCDPISGHTALYWYRQSLGQGLEFLIYFQGNSAPDKSGLPSDRFSAERTGGSVSTLTIQRTQQEDSAVYLCASSLERTDYEQYFGPGTRLTVT.

J is TRBJ1-4 and V is TRBV27; D unresolved. The CDR3 extends over 15 amino acids. CDR1 and CDR2 from the germline V gene are MNHEY and SMNVEV (reference sequence). The V and J ends lost 1 base and 0 bases respectively, with 6 bases between them. The CDR3 here is CASSLWGATNEKLFF. Written as DNA, the CDR3 is TGTGCCAGCAGTTTATGGGGAGCAACTAATGAAAAACTGTTTTTT.

The rearrangement joins TRBV5-6 to TRBJ2-7; D remains ambiguous. The CDR3 totals 13 residues. CDR1 and CDR2 (germline): SGHDT, YYEEEE. Trimming took off 2 bases at V and 2 bases at J, with 8 bases between the two ends. Written as DNA, the CDR3 is TGTGCCAGCAGCTTCTCAGGAGCCTACGAGCAGTACGTC. This gives the protein CASSFSGAYEQYV.

The chain recombines TRBV10-2 with TRBJ1-5, with 8 bases matching TRBD1. The CDR3 has 15 residues. Germline V CDR1 and CDR2: WSHSY, SAAADI. The V segment lost 4 bases and the J segment 9 bases; nucleotides outside the gene matches: 11. CDR3 in amino acids: CASSGAGQGRLPQHF. As DNA, the CDR3 is TGCGCCAGCAGTGGGGCAGGACAGGGTAGGCTGCCCCAGCATTTT.

The chain uses TRBV6-4 and TRBJ1-1; the D gene is possibly TRBD1 (5 bases). Germline CDR1 and CDR2: MRHNA and SNTAGT. The CDR3 length is 13 residues. V shed 9 bases and J shed 0 bases, with 11 bases lying between them. The CDR3 is CAREQEMNTEAFF. The CDR3 region has the DNA TGTGCCAGAGAACAGGAAATGAACACTGAAGCTTTCTTT.

The chain carries TRBV7-8 and TRBJ2-7; TRBD1 aligns across 8 bases. This CDR3 comprises 15 residues. Germline assignment: CDR1 SGHVS and CDR2 FQNEAQ. After removal of 5 bases from V and 3 bases from J, the junction contained 9 bases not matched to a gene. This chain's CDR3 is CASSTGTGHYYEQYF. CDR3 coding DNA: TGTGCCAGCAGCACCGGGACAGGCCACTACTACGAGCAGTACTTC.

The chain recombines TRBV4-2 with TRBJ1-2; unclear D gene. Germline CDR1 and CDR2: LGHNA and YNFKEQ. V lost 0 bases and J 4 bases, leaving 12 bases between the germline ends. This CDR3 spans 15 amino acids. CDR3 amino acids: CASSQDFPAPYGYTF. CDR3 DNA: TGTGCCAGCAGCCAAGATTTTCCGGCTCCCTATGGCTACACCTTC.